This T cell receptor beta chain emerged from a study of cytomegalovirus exposure and HLA in healthy donors. The study's findings and limits: Segments of the TCR beta V type were, in most cases, productive about 90% or about 30% of the time in an earlier analysis. Later analysis associated a missense DCLRE1C variant with TCR beta V- and J-gene trimming.

The CDR3 has 13 residues. Germline CDR1 and CDR2: MNHEY and SVGAGI. V shed 6 bases and J 3 bases; nucleotides not matched to a gene: 2. In the case of this clone: Its antigen is undetermined.

PCR employed 60 Vbeta and 13 Jbeta primers. The table came from immunoSEQ multiplex PCR; TCRdb's copy has only in-frame clones and leaves some out. The table shows about 250,000 clones, with 85% occurring only once. This receptor was obtained from a girl aged 2 to 10 in good health and CMV-seronegative. Source material: PBMCs. This rearrangement joins TRBV6-5 to TRBJ1-2; 9 bases align to TRBD1. The CDR3 bases are TGTGCCAGCAGACAGGGGGCTGACTATGGCTACACCTTC. Amino acids: CASRQGADYGYTF.